Below, one T cell receptor beta chain is given with its context. This CDR3 is 16 amino acids long. V dropped 9 bases and J dropped 3; count of bases not matched to a gene: 12. The V gene's germline CDR1 is MGHRA and CDR2 YSYEKL. This entry belongs to a study of technical replicates of blood from a few donors. The assay was immunoSEQ multiplex PCR, and TCRdb's table has in-frame clones only and misses some. The sample has over 60,000 clones, over 85% seen once. The TCR sequence derives from a human donor in good health. Some clones in this sample may be carry-over from other donors' samples. V gene TRBV4-1 combines with J gene TRBJ2-3; 10 bases map to TRBD2. Sequences were obtained from PBMCs. CDR3 sequence (DNA): TGCGCCAGTATGATTTTCCGGGGACTAGCGACAGATACGCAGTATTTT. As protein: CASMIFRGLATDTQYF.